This paragraph reports one T cell receptor beta chain. This specimen comes from a study of OX40 agonist ivuxolimab in advanced cancers. Study details: Dose-escalation patients suffered from hepatocellular carcinoma, melanoma, renal cell or head and neck cancer. Males comprised 82.7% of the group, whose mean age was approximately 60 years (range 23 to 79). Previous treatment with anti-PD-1, anti-PD-L1 or anti-CTLA-4 therapy was allowed; 30% to 50% had received some. Partial response was recorded in three patients: one hepatocellular carcinoma and two cutaneous melanoma cases.

Produced via immunoSEQ multiplex PCR; TCRdb's table is partial and in-frame only. The repertoire holds some 80,000 clones, approximately 90% seen once, with around 4.4% in the top ten. Germline V gene lookup returns CDR1 MNHEY and CDR2 SVGAGI. The ends were cut back, 2 bases at V and 8 bases at J, with 15 bases in the middle. This CDR3 region has 15 residues. The rearrangement uses TRBV6-5 and TRBJ1-4; D perhaps matches TRBD1 (6 bases). The clonotype comes from an adult with an advanced solid tumor such as melanoma, head and neck, liver or kidney cancer. The sequences come from CD4+ or CD8+ T cells sorted from blood, collected in a trial of the OX40 agonist ivuxolimab. The CDR3, as DNA: TGTGCCAGCAGTTACGGGCCAGGGGAACGGGAAAAACTGTTTTTT. This translates into CASSYGPGEREKLFF.